The 4 T cell receptor beta chains below all came from one sample that was sequenced in a study of blood T cell repertoires in COVID-19. Libraries were prepared by immunoSEQ multiplex PCR; TCRdb keeps only in-frame clonotypes and omits some of them. Of 180,000 or so clones in the sample, more than 75% were seen once. Sequencing input: PBMCs or T cells enriched from blood (not recorded which). The source of these receptors is a man between 60 and 75 years old who had been exposed to COVID-19.

This chain uses TRBV15 with TRBJ1-1; possible D gene TRBD1, 5 bases. This CDR3 has 14 amino acids. From germline, CDR1 is LNHNV and CDR2 YYDKDF (reference sequence). V was trimmed by 1 base and J by 5 bases, leaving 11 bases between them. For the CDR3, the DNA is TGTGCCACCAGCAGAGTGGGGGGAGGTACTGAAGCTTTCTTT. It yields the protein CATSRVGGGTEAFF.

This clone was counted a few times. This chain uses TRBV19 with TRBJ1-1; D uncertain. Trimming pared 8 bases from V and 6 bases from J, leaving 16 bases between. Germline-derived CDR1 and CDR2 are LNHDA and SQIVND (reference sequence). The CDR3 runs to 13 residues. The CDR3 DNA sequence: TGTGCCAGTCGAAGGTCTGGCGGGGCTGAAGCTTTCTTT. Translating gives CASRRSGGAEAFF.

This chain connects TRBV10-2 to TRBJ2-3; D may be TRBD1 (5 bases). Germline CDR1 WSHSY, CDR2 SAAADI. The V end lost 7 bases, the J end lost 7 bases, and 9 bases lay between the germline ends. The CDR3 is 11 residues long. CDR3 coding DNA: TGCGCCAGCACCCAGGGTCATACGCAGTATTTT. Encoded protein: CASTQGHTQYF.

V usage is TRBV7-2 and J usage is TRBJ1-1, with TRBD1 as a possible D gene (5 bases). This CDR3 has 15 amino acids. The germline V gene encodes CDR1 SGHTA and CDR2 FQGNSA. V lost 2 bases, J lost 2 bases, and 12 bases lay in between. The CDR3 bases are TGTGCCAGCAGCTTATTCGGGCAGGGCAACACTGAAGCTTTCTTT. Its translation: CASSLFGQGNTEAFF.